These T cell receptor beta chains were read from a single sample in a study of graft-versus-host responses after intestinal transplantation. TCRdb's copy holds only in-frame clones and misses some; the assay was immunoSEQ multiplex PCR. The sample yields approximately 97,000 clones, 92% seen once. Antigen specificity for these receptors is unknown. Sequenced material: unstimulated CD8+ T cells sorted from spleen or lymph node cells, taken before transplant. The origin of the receptors is a human donor who was the organ donor for an intestinal transplant. Each CDR3 is given with its conserved first and last residue. For some rows the clone size is stated as once, few or many, or as a class when expanded; others skip it.

>-|TRBV7-6
CASSKESNQPQHF
>-|TRBV28
CASRTATSGRRNEQFF
>-|TRBV7-9
CASSLWNRDTQYF
>-|TRBV12-5
CASVHQGPLPVTEAFF
>once|TRBV4-1
CASSLILGGGNRESAAFF
>-|TRBV27
CASSFQGQGNEKLFF
>-|TRBV10-3
CAISSRVREAFF
>-|TRBV2
CASRWTENTEAFF
>-|TRBV5-1
CASSLRGPGSFTGELFF
>once|TRBV27
CASTGGGANVLTF
>-|TRBV27
CASSPLSPGQWVEQYF
>-|TRBV29-1
CSVGGGEVNEIGNTIYF
>-|TRBV11-2
CASSLADTSGHEQYF
>-|TRBV4-1
CASSQGTGDYEQYF
>-|TRBV2
CASSVELAGTYNEQFF
>-|TRBV7-8
CASSLDEGWEGPYEQYF
>-|TRBV19
CASSIAGGLYEQFF
>-|TRBV23-1
CARPCGTGEFEQYF
>-|TRBV30
CAWSYVGGTGELFF
>-|TRBV28
CASSFSQANPLHEQYF
>once|TRBV15
CASSTLADPTETQYF
>-|TRBV25-1
CASSEYRDTDTQYF
>once|TRBV7-8
CASSPSGGGFTDTQYF
>-|TRBV27
CASSLSGTGHSYNEQFF
>-|TRBV5-6
CASSLVPSGMDGELFF
>-|TRBV28
CASRVFGTGAYNEQFF
>once|TRBV9
CASSRTAFVYGYTF
>once|TRBV27
CASSPGLYNTDTQYF
>-|TRBV15
CATSRDQGSEQYF
>-|TRBV7-9
CASGGSEAFF